The present entry profiles one TCR beta chain with its context. No antigen is known for it. Per-base qualities were not stored, and no clone one base away is much larger. A distance of 10 bases separates the germline ends of V and J, which lose 1 base and 4 bases respectively. As encoded in the germline V gene, CDR1 is KGHSH while CDR2 is LQKENI. The CDR3 spans 14 residues, from the cysteine through the phenylalanine. The sequence is cut down to CDR3 DNA, 42 bases in frame from base 1. Whole blood was collected in K2EDTA tubes by collaborating institutions according to the institutions' own protocols. For TCRbeta analysis, collaborators shipped samples as frozen whole blood, isolated PBMCs, or DNA extracted from either of those sample types. TCRbeta CDR3 regions were amplified from genomic DNA using the immunoSEQ Assay, a bias-controlled multiplex PCR. For the original study's pipeline: The number of nucleated cells in each sample was estimated by amplification of reference gene primers within the assay. Sequence reads were collapsed and filtered to measure the absolute abundance of every unique TCRbeta CDR3 rearrangement. For each sample, productive Simpson clonality was calculated by taking the square root of Simpson's diversity index across productive rearrangements. This is the immuneACCESS table as TCRdb keeps it, with only in-frame sequences that have V and J called. A part of the clones is gone; compared with another copy, unresolved V genes explain less than half, and the rest is unexplained. That table furnishes V, J and clone size, whereas the DNA furnished D and trimming. The sample table lists some 140,000 clones, roughly 85% of them with a count of one. About 3.6% of the sample rests with the top ten.

The data are from a study of blood T cell repertoires in COVID-19 (dated by TCRdb to about 2020). Turning to the overall study: Samples covering the acute and convalescent phases of COVID-19 were provided by collaborators in the United States, Italy and Spain. The prospective study material was composed of cDNA or gDNA derived from T cells, B-cell-depleted T cells, or PBMCs. Subjects who had been exposed to COVID-19, were actively infected with it, or had recovered from it provided the deeply sampled blood TCRbeta repertoires that made up the dataset. The repertoires were released in a freely available public database intended as a resource for research on the immune response to SARS-CoV-2. The samples were drawn from the first 160 participants of the ongoing ImmuneRACE study and from 1,254 subjects provided by 6 global collaborators. Nearly every sample came with metadata listing a de-identified subject ID, COVID-19 status, age in years and sex. Where available, HLA class I and class II types were taken from metadata supplied by the sample provider and were not determined by assay-based typing. Paper-wide results and their limitations: The amount of clinical and demographic metadata varied by source and participant and was provided uncurated.

The V gene is TRBV18 and the J gene is TRBJ1-2; tentative D gene TRBD1, with 6 bases matching. The clonotype was recovered from a man aged 55-75 years with acute or convalescent COVID-19. What was sequenced was peripheral blood. The CDR3 sequence is CASSPRQEAYGYTF. The base sequence is TGTGCCAGCTCACCACGACAGGAAGCCTATGGCTACACCTTC.